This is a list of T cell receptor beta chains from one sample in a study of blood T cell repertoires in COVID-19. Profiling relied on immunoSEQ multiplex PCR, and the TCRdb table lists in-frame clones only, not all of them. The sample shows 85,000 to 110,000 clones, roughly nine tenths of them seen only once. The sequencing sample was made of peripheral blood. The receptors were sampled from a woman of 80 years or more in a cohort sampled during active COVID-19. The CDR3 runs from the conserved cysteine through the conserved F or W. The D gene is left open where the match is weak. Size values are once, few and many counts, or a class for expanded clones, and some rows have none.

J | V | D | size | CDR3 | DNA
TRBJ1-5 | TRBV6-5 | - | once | CASSAYSYSNQPQHF | TGTGCCAGCAGCGCTTATAGCTATAGCAATCAGCCCCAGCATTTT
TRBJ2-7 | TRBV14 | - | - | CASNMGGGLSYEQYF | TGTGCCAGCAACATGGGCGGGGGCCTCTCCTACGAGCAGTACTTC
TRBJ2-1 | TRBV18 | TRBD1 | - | CASSPGLRGREDEQFF | TGTGCCAGCTCACCAGGGCTCAGGGGGCGCGAGGATGAGCAGTTCTTC
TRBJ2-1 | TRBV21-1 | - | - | CASSKALASGRGYNEQFF | TGTGCCAGCAGCAAAGCCCTGGCTAGCGGGAGGGGCTACAATGAGCAGTTCTTC
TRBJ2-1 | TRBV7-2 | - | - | CASSLTVSYNEQFF | TGTGCCAGCAGCTTAACGGTCTCCTACAATGAGCAGTTCTTC
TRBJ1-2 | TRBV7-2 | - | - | CASSLGRLYGYTF | TGTGCCAGCAGCTTAGGCAGACTCTATGGCTACACCTTC
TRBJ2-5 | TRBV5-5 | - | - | CASSLEWGLQETQYF | TGTGCCAGCAGCTTGGAATGGGGCCTTCAAGAGACCCAGTACTTC
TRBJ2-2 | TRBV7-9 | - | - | CASSLGQATGELFF | TGTGCCAGCAGCTTAGGACAGGCAACCGGGGAGCTGTTTTTT
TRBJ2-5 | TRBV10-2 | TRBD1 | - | CASAGTGGLGETQYF | TGCGCCAGCGCAGGGACAGGCGGTCTAGGTGAGACCCAGTACTTC
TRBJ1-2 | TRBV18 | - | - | CASSSDMAYGYTF | TGTGCCAGCTCATCGGACATGGCCTATGGCTACACCTTC
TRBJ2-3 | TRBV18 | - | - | CASSPRWVDTQYF | TGTGCCAGCTCCCCTAGGTGGGTGGATACGCAGTATTTT
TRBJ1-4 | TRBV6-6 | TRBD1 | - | CASRNTGVVEKLFF | TGTGCCAGCAGGAACACAGGGGTGGTTGAAAAACTGTTTTTT
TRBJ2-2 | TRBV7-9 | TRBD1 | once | CASSPGTGSTGELFF | TGTGCCAGCAGCCCCGGGACAGGCAGCACCGGGGAGCTGTTTTTT
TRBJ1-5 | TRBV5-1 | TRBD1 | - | CASSAGTGGHQPQHF | TGCGCCAGCAGCGCCGGGACAGGGGGCCATCAGCCCCAGCATTTT
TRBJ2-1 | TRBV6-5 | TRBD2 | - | CASSYEIAGGEQFF | TGTGCCAGCAGTTATGAGATAGCGGGGGGTGAGCAGTTCTTC
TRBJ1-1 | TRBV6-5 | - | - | CASSRTENTEAFF | TGTGCCAGCAGTAGGACAGAAAACACTGAAGCTTTCTTT
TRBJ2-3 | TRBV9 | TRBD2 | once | CASTPSGGASTDTQYF | TGTGCCAGCACACCCTCGGGGGGGGCTAGCACAGATACGCAGTATTTT
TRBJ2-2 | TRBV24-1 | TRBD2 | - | CATSSAGATNTGELFF | TGTGCCACCAGTTCGGCGGGAGCCACGAACACCGGGGAGCTGTTTTTT
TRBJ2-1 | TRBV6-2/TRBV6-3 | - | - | CASSYLHAYNEQFF | TGTGCCAGCAGTTACCTTCATGCGTACAATGAGCAGTTCTTC